Listed here is a single TCR beta chain. Its target is unknown. This sample is drawn from a study of T cell responses to AZD1222 COVID-19 vaccine. Study-wide results and caveats: Reports say nearly half of spike-specific TCRs go after unmutated variant regions. Spike-specific TCR breadth rose after two AZD1222 doses, and depth rose as well.

Sequencing used immunoSEQ multiplex PCR; TCRdb keeps in-frame clones, though not all of them. The sample lists some 71,000 clones, nearly 90% occurring once. This CDR3 spans 14 amino acids. Trimming removed 4 bases from V and 14 bases from J; junction bases left unmatched: 10. The V gene's germline CDR1 is KGHDR and CDR2 SFDVKD. This receptor was identified in an adult who received the AZD1222 COVID-19 vaccine. The sequences come from peripheral blood, collected 28 days after the second AZD1222 dose. This chain uses TRBV24-1 with TRBJ2-1; TRBD1 matches at 10 bases. CDR3: CATSDTGQGPTKFF. In DNA, the CDR3 is TGTGCCACCAGTGACACGGGACAGGGGCCCACCAAGTTCTTC.